This T cell receptor (beta chain) was obtained from a study of T cells after yellow fever vaccination. General observations from the study: Subsequent booster samples again held most clones from primary vaccination (just under 98% CD4, about 90% CD8). FACS-sorted repertoires might harbor abundant contaminating clonotypes from the bulk population.

The table lists this clonotype with a few counts. One entry per CDR3 protein results from TCRdb running MiXCR on the 5' RACE reads. The sample yields more than 75,000 distinct CDR3 sequences, around 9.8% seen once. Sequences were derived from CD8+ T cells not binding an NS4B(214-222) dextramer, sorted from PBMCs, sampled roughly 15 days after the first yellow fever vaccination. The sequence was obtained from a man aged 18 to 35 who received the YFV17D yellow fever vaccine.

The CDR3 spells CASSQPARLDRTDTQYF. Here the CDR3 DNA reads TGCGCCAGCAGCCAACCCGCCCGACTAGATCGCACAGATACGCAGTATTTT. The chain couples TRBV4-3 to TRBJ2-3, with D possibly being TRBD2 (6 bases). V lost 2 bases to trimming and J lost 1 base, with 16 bases between them. There are 17 residues in the CDR3. Germline V gene lookup returns CDR1 LGHNA and CDR2 YSLEER.